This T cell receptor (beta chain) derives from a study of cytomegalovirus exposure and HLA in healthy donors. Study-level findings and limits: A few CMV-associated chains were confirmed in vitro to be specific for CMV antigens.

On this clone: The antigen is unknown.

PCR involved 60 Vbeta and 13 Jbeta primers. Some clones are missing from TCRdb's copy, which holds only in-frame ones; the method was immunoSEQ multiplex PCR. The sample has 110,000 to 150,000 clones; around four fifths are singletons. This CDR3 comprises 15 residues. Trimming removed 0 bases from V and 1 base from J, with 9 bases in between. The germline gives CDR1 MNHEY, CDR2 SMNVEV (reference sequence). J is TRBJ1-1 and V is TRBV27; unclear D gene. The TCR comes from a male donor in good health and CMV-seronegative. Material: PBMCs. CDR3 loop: CASSLSHPGNTEAFF. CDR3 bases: TGTGCCAGCAGTTTATCCCACCCGGGGAACACTGAAGCTTTCTTT.